This is a list of T cell receptor beta chains from one sample in a study of blood T cell repertoires in COVID-19. Generated by immunoSEQ multiplex PCR, the TCRdb table keeps only in-frame clones and is missing some. This sample has about 210,000 clones, with just over 90% found just once. The sequenced sample consisted of peripheral blood. The receptors were gathered from a man aged 25 to 40 with acute or convalescent COVID-19. Both conserved end residues are part of each CDR3. A D gene is named only where the DNA matches it firmly. Part of the rows lack a size; the others show once, few, many or a class for expanded clones.

D,V,J,size,DNA,CDR3
TRBD2,TRBV9,TRBJ2-3,once,TGTGCCAGCAGCAGGGCGGGGGGGAGCACAGATACGCAGTATTTT,CASSRAGGSTDTQYF
.,TRBV5-1,TRBJ2-5,.,TGCGCCAGCAGCGACGACAGGACGCGGGAGACCCAGTACTTC,CASSDDRTRETQYF
.,TRBV28,TRBJ1-2,.,TGTGCCAGCAGCGGAGGATATGGCTACACCTTC,CASSGGYGYTF
.,TRBV7-2,TRBJ2-5,medium-sized,TGTGCCAGCAGCTTAGGTTCAGCCCAGTACTTC,CASSLGSAQYF
.,TRBV27,TRBJ1-5,.,TGTGCCAGCAGTTACAAAGGGACAATCAATCAGCCCCAGCATTTT,CASSYKGTINQPQHF
.,TRBV7-2,TRBJ2-7,.,TGTGCCAGCAGCTCCAGGGGTGGGTACGAGCAGTACTTC,CASSSRGGYEQYF
TRBD1,TRBV5-6,TRBJ1-2,.,TGTGCCAGCAGGGGGGACAGGCCCGGCTACACCTTC,CASRGDRPGYTF
TRBD1,TRBV7-6,TRBJ2-7,.,TGTGCCAGCAGCTCACCTACCCGGGACAGGGAGGGCTACGAGCAGTACTTC,CASSSPTRDREGYEQYF
.,TRBV5-1,TRBJ2-3,.,TGCGCCAGCAGCTTGGCCGCGCAACGGGGGTTCCCAGATACGCAGTATTTT,CASSLAAQRGFPDTQYF
.,TRBV5-1,TRBJ2-1,.,TGCGCCAGCAGCGCTGGGCTAAACTCCTACAATGAGCAGTTCTTC,CASSAGLNSYNEQFF
.,TRBV1,TRBJ2-1,.,TGCACCAGCAGGGGACTAGCGGGGGGAACATCCTACAATGAGCAGTTCTTC,CTSRGLAGGTSYNEQFF
TRBD1,TRBV28,TRBJ1-2,.,TGTGCCAGCAGCCCCTCCGGACAGGGGTTTGCTGGCTACACCTTC,CASSPSGQGFAGYTF
TRBD1,TRBV30,TRBJ1-4,.,TGTGCCTGGAGTTCTCCGGCAGGGGGCACTGAAAAACTGTTTTTT,CAWSSPAGGTEKLFF
TRBD2,TRBV11-3,TRBJ2-7,.,TGTGCCAGCAGCTTCGGACTAGCGGGAGTCACCGAGCAGTACTTC,CASSFGLAGVTEQYF
.,TRBV6-4,TRBJ1-2,.,TGTGCCAGCAGTGACGGCGGGGAAAACTATGGCTACACCTTC,CASSDGGENYGYTF
TRBD1,TRBV28,TRBJ1-1,once,TGTGCCAGCAGTCGGGACAGGTATGGGACTTTCTTT,CASSRDRYGTFF
.,TRBV30,TRBJ2-3,.,TGTGCCTGGAGCTGGTCGGCAGATACGCAGTATTTT,CAWSWSADTQYF
TRBD1,TRBV5-1,TRBJ1-2,.,TGCGCCAGCAGCTTGGCCGGGGCAGGGGGCTCTGGCTACACCTTC,CASSLAGAGGSGYTF
.,TRBV27,TRBJ2-7,.,TGTGCCAGCAGTTCTAGCCACTCCTACGAGCAGTACTTC,CASSSSHSYEQYF
TRBD1,TRBV28,TRBJ2-3,.,TGTGCCAGCAGTCTCTACGGGACAGGGAAGACAGATACGCAGTATTTT,CASSLYGTGKTDTQYF
.,TRBV12-3/TRBV12-4,TRBJ2-7,.,TGTGCCAGCACCTTTAGGAGGGGGGGTAAGCAGTACTTC,CASTFRRGGKQYF
TRBD1,TRBV28,TRBJ1-5,once,TGTGCCAGCAGTTTATCAGGGGGCGGCAATCAGCCCCAGCATTTT,CASSLSGGGNQPQHF
TRBD1,TRBV5-4,TRBJ1-2,.,TGTGCCAGCAGCACATATCAAAAACAGGGGCACTATGGCTACACCTTC,CASSTYQKQGHYGYTF
TRBD2,TRBV4-2,TRBJ2-1,.,TGTGCCAGCAGCCAAGGGACTAGCGGGAAAGGTGAGCAGTTCTTC,CASSQGTSGKGEQFF
.,TRBV28,TRBJ1-2,once,TGTGCCTCGGGGGGTCAGGGTGGCTACACCTTC,CASGGQGGYTF
.,TRBV7-9,TRBJ1-2,once,TGTGCCAGCAGCTTAAAAGAGGGGGTCCCCTATGGCTACACCTTC,CASSLKEGVPYGYTF
.,TRBV11-3,TRBJ2-5,.,TGTGCCAGCAGCTTAGGTGGCTCCCAAGAGACCCAGTACTTC,CASSLGGSQETQYF
TRBD1,TRBV5-6,TRBJ2-7,.,TGTGCCAGCAGCTACCAACAGGGGTTTGGCTACGAGCAGTACTTC,CASSYQQGFGYEQYF
TRBD1,TRBV10-1,TRBJ2-7,.,TGCGCCAGCAGTACCGGACAGGGGAGCTCCTACGAGCAGTACTTC,CASSTGQGSSYEQYF
.,TRBV5-1,TRBJ2-3,.,TGCGCCAGCAGCTTGCCCCTAGGTCGGGGAAGGTCAGATACGCAGTATTTT,CASSLPLGRGRSDTQYF
.,TRBV5-1,TRBJ2-7,.,TGCGCCAGCAGCTTGCCGCCGGGTAGGGGTCAGTCCTACGAGCAGTACTTC,CASSLPPGRGQSYEQYF
.,TRBV7-3,TRBJ2-6,.,TGTGCCAGCAGCCCGGACTGGGCCAACGTCCTGACTTTC,CASSPDWANVLTF
TRBD2,TRBV25-1,TRBJ2-1,.,TGTGCCAGCAGTACTAGCGGGGGTTACAATGAGCAGTTCTTC,CASSTSGGYNEQFF
.,TRBV3-1/TRBV3-2,TRBJ2-5,once,TGTGCCAGCAGCCAAGATCCACACAGCCAAGAGACCCAGTACTTC,CASSQDPHSQETQYF
.,TRBV5-1,TRBJ2-6,.,TGCGCCAGCAGTCATGGGGCCAACGTCCTGACTTTC,CASSHGANVLTF